Each of the 13 T cell receptor beta chains below was sequenced from the same sample in a study of CD8 T cells in Susac syndrome. After extraction with the RNeasy kit, about 0.45 to 1 ug of the RNA was reverse transcribed using random hexamers. TCRdb passed the immunoSEQ multiplex PCR reads through MiXCR, listing each CDR3 protein once. The sample records 95,000 to 150,000 distinct CDR3 sequences, over 95% being singletons. Sequenced material: CD4+ T cells from PBMCs. The receptor source for this set is a human donor with Susac syndrome.

This chain joins TRBV29-1 and TRBJ2-3, with 7 bases lining up with TRBD1. The CDR3 contains 12 residues. The V segment lost 5 bases and the J segment 3 bases; nucleotides outside the gene matches: 2. Looked up from germline, CDR1 is SQVTM and CDR2 is ANQGSEA. The DNA of the CDR3 is TGCAGCGTTACGACAGGGACAGATACGCAGTATTTT. It translates to CSVTTGTDTQYF.

V and J are TRBV30 and TRBJ2-1; TRBD2 agrees at 12 bases. Losses at the gene ends were 7 bases for V and 6 bases for J; bases not matched to a gene: 7. CDR3 length: 14 residues. Germline CDR1 is GTSNPN and CDR2 is SVGIG (reference sequence). CDR3: CALTTSGRINEQFF. Written as DNA, the CDR3 is TGTGCCTTGACGACTAGCGGGAGAATCAATGAGCAGTTCTTC.

The chain uses TRBV2 and TRBJ1-2; no reliable D call. Per the germline V gene, CDR1 is SNHLY and CDR2 is FYNNEI. V was trimmed by 0 bases and J by 3 bases, leaving 8 bases between them. CDR3 size: 14 residues. The DNA of the CDR3 is TGTGCCAGCAGTGAAGCCGGGTGGGACTATGGCTACACCTTC. Translating gives CASSEAGWDYGYTF.

The V call is TRBV20-1, the J call TRBJ2-1; D possibly corresponds to TRBD2 (5 bases). The germline V gene has CDR1 DFQATT and CDR2 SNEGSKA (reference sequence). The germline V and J ends were trimmed by 4 bases and 8 bases, with 9 bases remaining between them. This CDR3 region has 11 residues. The CDR3 bases are TGCAGTGCTAAACGGGAATATGAGCAGTTCTTC. This encodes CSAKREYEQFF.

The chain links TRBV18 to TRBJ1-2; 7 bases map to TRBD1. Trimming cost V 3 bases and J 4 bases; bases outside gene matches: 2. Germline CDR1 reads KGHSH; CDR2 reads LQKENI. CDR3 size: 13 residues. The CDR3 nucleotides are TGTGCCAGCTCACCCGACAGGGTCTATGGCTACACCTTC. Translating gives CASSPDRVYGYTF.

V is TRBV10-2 and J is TRBJ2-3; 7 nucleotides align to TRBD2. Germline V CDR1 and CDR2: WSHSY, SAAADI. The CDR3 is made up of 15 amino acids. V gave up 6 bases and J gave up 0 bases; unmatched junction bases: 6. CDR3 residues: CASSPAGTSTDTQYF. The DNA for the CDR3 is TGCGCCAGCAGCCCAGCGGGAACTAGCACAGATACGCAGTATTTT.

The chain combines TRBV6-1 with TRBJ2-7; D assignment may be TRBD1 or TRBD2 (5 bases each). Germline loops: CDR1 MNHNS, CDR2 SASEGT. Between the trimmed V and J ends, which lost 0 bases and 0 bases, there was a span of 15 bases. CDR3 length: 17 residues. The CDR3 is CASSEASGWGNSYEQYF. In nucleotides, the CDR3 is TGTGCCAGCAGTGAAGCATCGGGATGGGGCAACTCCTACGAGCAGTACTTC.

This chain links TRBV29-1 with TRBJ2-5; D not resolved. Germline V lookup: CDR1 SQVTM, CDR2 ANQGSEA. V gave up 7 bases and J gave up 2 bases, with 11 bases separating them. The CDR3 has 12 amino acids. Here the CDR3 DNA reads TGCAGCGCTTCCCAACAGCAAGAGACCCAGTACTTC. This encodes CSASQQQETQYF.

This chain connects TRBV12-3 or TRBV12-4 to TRBJ2-7, with 12 bases identical to TRBD2. The J segment lost 2 bases and the V segment lost 5 bases, leaving 13 bases of the junction unmatched. The CDR3 extends over 18 amino acids. The CDR3 here is CASSPHNPPSGRAYEQYF. The CDR3 DNA reads as TGTGCCAGCAGTCCACATAATCCTCCTAGCGGGAGGGCCTACGAGCAGTACTTC.

The gene calls are TRBV29-1 and TRBJ1-5; 8 bases are shared with TRBD1. From germline, CDR1 is SQVTM and CDR2 ANQGSEA. This CDR3 has 13 residues. V lost 5 bases and J lost 4; bases outside the gene matches: 4. The DNA for the CDR3 is TGCAGCGTTACACAGGGGGTTAATCAGCCCCAGCATTTT. It translates to CSVTQGVNQPQHF. Together with reference TRBV29-1 and TRBJ1-5, the CDR3 gives the full variable domain: SAVISQKPSRDICQRGTSLTIQCQVDSQVTMMFWYRQQPGQSLTLIATANQGSEATYESGFVIDKFPISRPNLTFSTLTVSNMSPEDSSIYLCSVTQGVNQPQHFGDGTRLSIL.

This clonotype occurred once. The chain has TRBV30 and TRBJ2-5, with D hard to call. The germline V gene encodes CDR1 GTSNPN and CDR2 SVGIG (reference sequence). This CDR3 has 13 amino acids. V lost 2 bases and J lost 2, with 9 bases in between. The CDR3 reads CAWSRRWQETQYF. The CDR3 region has the DNA TGTGCCTGGAGTCGCCGGTGGCAAGAGACCCAGTACTTC.

The chain employs TRBV7-9 and TRBJ2-7, with 10 bases matching TRBD2. In germline, CDR1 is SEHNR, CDR2 FQNEAQ (reference sequence). V was clipped by 5 bases and J by 6 bases; unmatched bases: 4. The CDR3 runs 13 residues. Here the CDR3 reads CASSTWTSGEQYF. CDR3 coding DNA: TGTGCCAGCAGCACCTGGACTAGCGGCGAGCAGTACTTC.

This sequence joins TRBV6-2 or TRBV6-3 and TRBJ2-3; the match to TRBD2 covers 9 bases. There are 14 residues in the CDR3. V shed 8 bases and J 8 bases; nucleotides not matched to a gene: 11. The germline CDR1 and CDR2 sequences are MNHEY and SVGEGT. The CDR3 sequence is CASQFAGGPGTQYF. In DNA, the CDR3 is TGTGCCAGCCAGTTCGCGGGAGGGCCAGGTACGCAGTATTTT.